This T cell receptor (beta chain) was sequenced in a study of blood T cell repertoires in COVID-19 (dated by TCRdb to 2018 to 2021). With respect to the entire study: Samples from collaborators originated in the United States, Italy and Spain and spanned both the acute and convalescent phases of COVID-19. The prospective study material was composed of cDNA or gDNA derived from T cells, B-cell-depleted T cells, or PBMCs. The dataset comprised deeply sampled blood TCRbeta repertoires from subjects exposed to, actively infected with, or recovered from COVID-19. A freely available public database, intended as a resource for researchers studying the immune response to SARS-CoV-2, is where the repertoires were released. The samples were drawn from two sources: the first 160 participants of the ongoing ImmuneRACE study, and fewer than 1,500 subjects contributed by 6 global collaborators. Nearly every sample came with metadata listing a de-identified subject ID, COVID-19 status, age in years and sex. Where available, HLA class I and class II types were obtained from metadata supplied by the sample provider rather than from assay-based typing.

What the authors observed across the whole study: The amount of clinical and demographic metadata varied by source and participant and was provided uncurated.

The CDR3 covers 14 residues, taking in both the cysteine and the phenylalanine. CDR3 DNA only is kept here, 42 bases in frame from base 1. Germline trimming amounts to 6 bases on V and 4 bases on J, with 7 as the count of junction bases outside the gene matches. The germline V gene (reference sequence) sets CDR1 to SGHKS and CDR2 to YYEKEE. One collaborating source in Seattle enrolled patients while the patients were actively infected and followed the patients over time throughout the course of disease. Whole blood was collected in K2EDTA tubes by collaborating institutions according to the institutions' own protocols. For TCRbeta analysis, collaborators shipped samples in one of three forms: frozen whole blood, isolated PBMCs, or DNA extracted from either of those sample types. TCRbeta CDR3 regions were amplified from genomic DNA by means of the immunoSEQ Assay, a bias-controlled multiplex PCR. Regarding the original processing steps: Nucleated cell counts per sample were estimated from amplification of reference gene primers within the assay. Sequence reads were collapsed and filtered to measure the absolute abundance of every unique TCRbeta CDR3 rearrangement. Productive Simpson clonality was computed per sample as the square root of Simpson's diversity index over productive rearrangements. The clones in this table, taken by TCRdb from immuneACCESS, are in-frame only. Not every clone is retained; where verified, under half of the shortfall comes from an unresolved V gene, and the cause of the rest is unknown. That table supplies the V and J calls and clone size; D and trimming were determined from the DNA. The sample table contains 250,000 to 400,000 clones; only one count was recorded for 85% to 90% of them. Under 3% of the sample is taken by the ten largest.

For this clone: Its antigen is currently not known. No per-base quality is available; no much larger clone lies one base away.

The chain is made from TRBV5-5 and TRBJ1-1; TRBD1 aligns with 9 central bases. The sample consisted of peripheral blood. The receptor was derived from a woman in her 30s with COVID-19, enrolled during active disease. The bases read TGTGCCAGCACCCACAGGGGGCAGGCCACTGAAGCTTTCTTT. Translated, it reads CASTHRGQATEAFF.